A selection of T cell receptor beta chains follows, all from one sample in a study of T-cell reconstitution after alpha-beta-depleted transplantation in children. TCRdb re-called the PCR reads with MiXCR, one entry per CDR3 protein. The sample contains roughly 500,000 distinct CDR3 sequences, about 16% of which appear only once. The sequences come from PBMCs from the stem cell graft donor, collected from the stem cell graft. The receptors come from a human donor who donated a stem cell graft to a child with acute lymphoblastic leukemia. Both conserved end residues are part of each CDR3. The D gene is left open where the match is weak. Rows give clone size only sometimes, using once, few, many, or a class for an expanded clone.

>TRBV12-3/TRBV12-4|.|TRBJ2-7|few|15
CASRLMEGDAYEQYF
TGTGCCAGCAGACTGATGGAGGGTGACGCCTACGAGCAGTACTTC
>TRBV6-2/TRBV6-3|TRBD2|TRBJ2-3|few|16
CASSLTLAGATDTQYF
TGTGCCAGCAGTCTTACTCTAGCGGGAGCCACAGATACGCAGTATTTT
>TRBV5-6|.|TRBJ1-5|few|13
CASSLGTGQPQHF
TGTGCCAGCAGCTTGGGAACAGGTCAGCCCCAGCATTTT
>TRBV7-9|.|TRBJ2-1|.|13
CASSHSWGEEQFF
TGTGCCAGCAGCCATTCTTGGGGAGAGGAGCAGTTCTTC
>TRBV12-3/TRBV12-4|.|TRBJ2-7|.|12
CASSLMSLEQYF
TGTGCCAGCAGTTTAATGTCCTTGGAGCAGTACTTC
>TRBV20-1|TRBD1|TRBJ2-5|.|16
CSARDFTGGRQETQYF
TGCAGTGCTAGAGATTTCACAGGGGGCCGCCAAGAGACCCAGTACTTC
>TRBV5-1|TRBD2|TRBJ2-5|.|15
CASTRLAGGQETQYF
TGCGCCAGCACTAGACTAGCGGGAGGGCAAGAGACCCAGTACTTC
>TRBV29-1|TRBD1|TRBJ2-7|few|12
CSVPGQGNEQYF
TGCAGCGTCCCGGGACAGGGGAACGAGCAGTACTTC
>TRBV19|.|TRBJ2-1|few|13
CASRREPYNEQFF
TGTGCCAGTAGGAGGGAACCCTACAATGAGCAGTTCTTC
>TRBV12-3/TRBV12-4|TRBD1|TRBJ1-5|few|15
CASSSLGTGGLPQHF
TGTGCCAGCAGTTCCCTCGGGACAGGGGGCCTGCCCCAGCATTTT
>TRBV12-3/TRBV12-4|.|TRBJ2-1|.|16
CASRASGLPPYNEQFF
TGTGCCAGCAGGGCATCAGGGCTCCCACCATACAATGAGCAGTTCTTC
>TRBV6-5|TRBD1|TRBJ2-1|.|17
CASSYSKWDRPYNEQFF
TGTGCCAGCAGTTACTCGAAATGGGACAGACCCTACAATGAGCAGTTCTTC
>TRBV27|.|TRBJ2-7|few|12
CASSQTSSEQYF
TGTGCCAGCAGTCAAACTAGCAGCGAGCAGTACTTC
>TRBV19|TRBD2|TRBJ2-1|.|17
CASSIGTSGRTSNEQFF
TGTGCCAGTAGTATTGGTACTAGCGGGAGGACCTCCAATGAGCAGTTCTTC
>TRBV3-1|TRBD2|TRBJ2-7|.|14
CASSHEAGVEEQYF
TGTGCCAGCAGCCACGAAGCGGGAGTGGAGGAGCAGTACTTC
>TRBV13|.|TRBJ2-2|.|14
CASSHATRAGELFF
TGTGCCAGCAGTCACGCCACCCGAGCAGGGGAGCTGTTTTTT
>TRBV6-1|.|TRBJ2-7|once|13
CASNPCRSYEQYF
TGTGCCAGCAACCCATGCCGTTCCTACGAGCAGTACTTC
>TRBV5-1|.|TRBJ2-1|few|14
CASRRPRDNNEQFF
TGCGCCAGCAGACGACCACGCGACAACAATGAGCAGTTCTTC
>TRBV12-3/TRBV12-4|.|TRBJ2-3|.|12
CASSPTDRTQYF
TGTGCCAGCAGTCCAACCGATCGGACGCAGTATTTT
>TRBV27|.|TRBJ2-3|few|13
CASSLVKRDTQYF
TGTGCCAGCAGTTTAGTAAAAAGAGATACGCAGTATTTT
>TRBV18|.|TRBJ2-3|.|14
CASSLVGDGDTQYF
TGTGCCAGCTCACTGGTAGGAGATGGGGATACGCAGTATTTT
>TRBV5-1|.|TRBJ1-6|.|14
CASSLDVLNSPLHF
TGCGCCAGCAGCTTGGACGTACTAAATTCACCCCTCCACTTT
>TRBV29-1|.|TRBJ2-2|few|12
CSAGQNTGELFF
TGCAGCGCCGGACAGAACACCGGGGAGCTGTTTTTT
>TRBV5-1|TRBD2|TRBJ2-7|.|18
CASSLALAGGRGFYEQYF
TGCGCCAGCAGCTTGGCGTTAGCGGGAGGCCGCGGATTCTACGAGCAGTACTTC